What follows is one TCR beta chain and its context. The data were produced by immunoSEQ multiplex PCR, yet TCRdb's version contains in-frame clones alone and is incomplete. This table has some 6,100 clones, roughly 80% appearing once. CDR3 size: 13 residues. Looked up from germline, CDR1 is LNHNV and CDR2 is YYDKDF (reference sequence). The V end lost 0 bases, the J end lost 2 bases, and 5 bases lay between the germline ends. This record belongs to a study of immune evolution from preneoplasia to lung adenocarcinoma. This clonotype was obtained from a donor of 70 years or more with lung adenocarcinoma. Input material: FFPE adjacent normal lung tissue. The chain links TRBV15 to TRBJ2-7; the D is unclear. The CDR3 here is CATSRDSTYEQYF. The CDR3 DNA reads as TGTGCCACCAGCAGAGACAGCACCTACGAGCAGTACTTC.